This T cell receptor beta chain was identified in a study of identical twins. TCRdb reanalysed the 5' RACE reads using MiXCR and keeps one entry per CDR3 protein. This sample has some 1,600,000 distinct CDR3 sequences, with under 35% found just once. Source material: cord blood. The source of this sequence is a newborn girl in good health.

CDR3 DNA: TGCAGCGGGGACAGGGGGGGAACTGAAGCTTTCTTT. It codes for CSGDRGGTEAFF. The chain has TRBV29-1 and TRBJ1-1; TRBD1 aligns across 11 bases. The germline V gene encodes CDR1 SQVTM and CDR2 ANQGSEA. This CDR3 is built from 12 residues. The V and J ends lost 7 bases and 5 bases, in that order; junction bases with no gene match: 3.